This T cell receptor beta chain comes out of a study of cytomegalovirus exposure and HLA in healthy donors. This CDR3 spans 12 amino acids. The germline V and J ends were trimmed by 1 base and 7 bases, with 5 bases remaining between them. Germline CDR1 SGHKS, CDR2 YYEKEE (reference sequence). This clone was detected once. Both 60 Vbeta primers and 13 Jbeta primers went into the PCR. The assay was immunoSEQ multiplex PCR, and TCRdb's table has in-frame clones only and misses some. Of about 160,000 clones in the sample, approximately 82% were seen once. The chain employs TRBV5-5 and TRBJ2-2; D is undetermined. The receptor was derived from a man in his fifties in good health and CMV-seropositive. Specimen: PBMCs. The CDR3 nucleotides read TGTGCCAGCAGCTTGTTGAGCGGGGAGCTGTTTTTT. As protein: CASSLLSGELFF.